This is a list of T cell receptor beta chains from one sample in a study of T cells in Graves' hyperthyroidism and ophthalmopathy. TCRdb recomputed calls from the multiplex PCR reads with MiXCR, one row per CDR3 protein. The repertoire has 450,000 to 700,000 distinct CDR3 sequences, roughly 50% of them found once; the top ten carry under 20%. Material for sequencing was peripheral blood or thyroid tissue (not recorded which). The receptor source for this set is an adult woman with Graves' disease, either hyperthyroidism or ophthalmopathy (not recorded which). Each CDR3 is given with its conserved first and last residue. D genes are given only for firm matches. Where a row states a size, it is once, few, many or the class of an expanded clone; other rows omit it.

len: 14
v_gene: TRBV12-3/TRBV12-4
j_gene: TRBJ2-7
abundance: many
d_gene: -
CDR3nt: TGTGCCAGCAGTTTAGGCAGGAGTATCTACGAGCAGTACTTC
CDR3aa: CASSLGRSIYEQYF

len: 11
v_gene: TRBV7-8
j_gene: TRBJ1-5
abundance: few
d_gene: -
CDR3nt: TGTGCCAGCAGCCCACAGGGTCCCCAGCATTTT
CDR3aa: CASSPQGPQHF

len: 16
v_gene: TRBV4-1
j_gene: TRBJ2-7
abundance: many
d_gene: TRBD2
CDR3nt: TGCGCCAGCAGCCGGATGGGACTAGCGGGAGCCTACGAGCAGTACTTC
CDR3aa: CASSRMGLAGAYEQYF

len: 16
v_gene: TRBV7-2
j_gene: TRBJ1-6
abundance: many
d_gene: -
CDR3nt: TGTGCCAGCAGCTCAAGACAGGTTACCTATAATTCACCCCTCCACTTT
CDR3aa: CASSSRQVTYNSPLHF

len: 11
v_gene: TRBV29-1
j_gene: TRBJ2-5
abundance: once
d_gene: -
CDR3nt: TGCAGCGTTGAAAGTCAGGGGACCCAGTACTTC
CDR3aa: CSVESQGTQYF

len: 12
v_gene: TRBV7-9
j_gene: TRBJ2-7
abundance: -
d_gene: -
CDR3nt: TGTGCCAGCGGTCTGAAGGCCTACGAGCAGTACTTC
CDR3aa: CASGLKAYEQYF

len: 17
v_gene: TRBV25-1
j_gene: TRBJ2-7
abundance: -
d_gene: -
CDR3nt: TGTGCCAGCAGTACCCGGCCAGCACGTAGCATCACCTACGAGCAGTACTTC
CDR3aa: CASSTRPARSITYEQYF

len: 14
v_gene: TRBV6-6
j_gene: TRBJ2-7
abundance: many
d_gene: -
CDR3nt: TGTGCCAGCAGTCAGGGGAAATTTATCCACGAGCAGTACTTC
CDR3aa: CASSQGKFIHEQYF

len: 14
v_gene: TRBV5-1
j_gene: TRBJ1-5
abundance: many
d_gene: -
CDR3nt: TGCGCCAGCACAAGGACGCCGCAAAAGCAGCCCCAGCATTTT
CDR3aa: CASTRTPQKQPQHF

len: 14
v_gene: TRBV5-1
j_gene: TRBJ2-7
abundance: many
d_gene: -
CDR3nt: TGCGCCAGCAGCTTGGATAGGAGTTCCTACGAGCAGTACTTC
CDR3aa: CASSLDRSSYEQYF

len: 13
v_gene: TRBV7-9
j_gene: TRBJ1-2
abundance: many
d_gene: -
CDR3nt: TGTGCCAGCAGCTTATGGTTCGACTATGGCTACACCTTC
CDR3aa: CASSLWFDYGYTF

len: 16
v_gene: TRBV7-9
j_gene: TRBJ2-2
abundance: -
d_gene: -
CDR3nt: TGTGCCAGCAGCTTGGTGGCGCAGGGGAACACCGGGGAGCTGTTTTTT
CDR3aa: CASSLVAQGNTGELFF

len: 12
v_gene: TRBV2
j_gene: TRBJ2-7
abundance: many
d_gene: TRBD1
CDR3nt: TGTGCCAGCAGCTCAGACAGGGTCGAGCAGTACTTC
CDR3aa: CASSSDRVEQYF

len: 13
v_gene: TRBV24-1
j_gene: TRBJ2-7
abundance: many
d_gene: -
CDR3nt: TGTGCCACCGGACAACCGAACTCCTACGAGCAGTACTTC
CDR3aa: CATGQPNSYEQYF

len: 16
v_gene: TRBV15
j_gene: TRBJ1-2
abundance: -
d_gene: TRBD1
CDR3nt: TGTGCCACCAGCAGAGTGAGACAGGGGTTACACTATGGCTACACCTTC
CDR3aa: CATSRVRQGLHYGYTF

len: 13
v_gene: TRBV2
j_gene: TRBJ2-5
abundance: many
d_gene: -
CDR3nt: TGTGCCAGCAATCCGGACATGGGGGAGACCCAGTACTTC
CDR3aa: CASNPDMGETQYF

len: 14
v_gene: TRBV6-1
j_gene: TRBJ1-3
abundance: -
d_gene: -
CDR3nt: TGTGCCAGCGAGCGGGACGGACTTGGAAACACCATATATTTT
CDR3aa: CASERDGLGNTIYF

len: 14
v_gene: TRBV20-1
j_gene: TRBJ1-5
abundance: many
d_gene: -
CDR3nt: TGCAGTGCTAGAGATGTATCGGGAAATCAGCCCCAGCATTTT
CDR3aa: CSARDVSGNQPQHF

len: 14
v_gene: TRBV4-2
j_gene: TRBJ1-1
abundance: many
d_gene: -
CDR3nt: TGTGCCAGCAGCCAAGTGGAGCGGGGCGCTGAAGCTTTCTTT
CDR3aa: CASSQVERGAEAFF

len: 13
v_gene: TRBV5-1
j_gene: TRBJ2-5
abundance: many
d_gene: -
CDR3nt: TGCGCCAGCAGCTTGGCGCGATTGGAGACCCAGTACTTC
CDR3aa: CASSLARLETQYF

len: 16
v_gene: TRBV4-2
j_gene: TRBJ2-7
abundance: many
d_gene: TRBD2
CDR3nt: TGTGCCAGCAGCCAAGTACTAGCGGGAGGTATCCACGAGCAGTACTTC
CDR3aa: CASSQVLAGGIHEQYF

len: 14
v_gene: TRBV28
j_gene: TRBJ2-7
abundance: -
d_gene: -
CDR3nt: TGTGCCAGCAGGGATTACGGGGGGCGGCACGAGCAGTACTTC
CDR3aa: CASRDYGGRHEQYF

len: 15
v_gene: TRBV5-1
j_gene: TRBJ1-6
abundance: -
d_gene: -
CDR3nt: TGCGCCAGCAGCTACCGGGAGGCAGAAAATTCACCCCTCCACTTT
CDR3aa: CASSYREAENSPLHF

len: 13
v_gene: TRBV29-1
j_gene: TRBJ2-7
abundance: -
d_gene: -
CDR3nt: TGCAGCCAAGAATTATCCGCCTCCTACGAGCAGTACTTC
CDR3aa: CSQELSASYEQYF

len: 14
v_gene: TRBV7-2
j_gene: TRBJ2-2
abundance: -
d_gene: -
CDR3nt: TGTGCCAGCAGCTTACCGACGAGGGGTAGGGAGCTGTTTTTT
CDR3aa: CASSLPTRGRELFF

len: 17
v_gene: TRBV7-8
j_gene: TRBJ2-7
abundance: many
d_gene: TRBD1
CDR3nt: TGTGCCAGCAGCCCCGCCCGGGTCGGGACAGGGTTTTACGAGCAGTACTTC
CDR3aa: CASSPARVGTGFYEQYF

len: 15
v_gene: TRBV7-8
j_gene: TRBJ1-6
abundance: many
d_gene: -
CDR3nt: TGTGCCAGCAGCTTGGGAGGGGGCTATAATTCACCCCTCCACTTT
CDR3aa: CASSLGGGYNSPLHF

len: 17
v_gene: TRBV20-1
j_gene: TRBJ1-1
abundance: -
d_gene: -
CDR3nt: TGCAGTGCTAACTATCACGGGGCGGGGGCCGGGGACACTGAAGCTTTCTTT
CDR3aa: CSANYHGAGAGDTEAFF

len: 14
v_gene: TRBV10-3
j_gene: TRBJ2-6
abundance: few
d_gene: -
CDR3nt: TGTGCCATCAGTGCTTGGGGTGGGGCCAACGTCCTGACTTTC
CDR3aa: CAISAWGGANVLTF

len: 13
v_gene: TRBV5-5
j_gene: TRBJ1-2
abundance: -
d_gene: TRBD1
CDR3nt: TGTGCCAGCAGCTTAGGGGACAGGGACGGCTACACCTTC
CDR3aa: CASSLGDRDGYTF

len: 10
v_gene: TRBV20-1
j_gene: TRBJ1-2
abundance: -
d_gene: -
CDR3nt: TGCAGTGCTAGAACGGCAGGCAACACCTTC
CDR3aa: CSARTAGNTF

len: 17
v_gene: TRBV7-2
j_gene: TRBJ2-5
abundance: -
d_gene: TRBD2
CDR3nt: TGTGCCAGCAGCCCCTCACAGCGGGGATCGTACCAAGAGACCCAGTACTTC
CDR3aa: CASSPSQRGSYQETQYF

len: 13
v_gene: TRBV28
j_gene: TRBJ2-7
abundance: -
d_gene: TRBD2
CDR3nt: TGTGCCAGCAGTCAACTAGCGGGACTCAAGCAGTACTTC
CDR3aa: CASSQLAGLKQYF

len: 13
v_gene: TRBV7-3
j_gene: TRBJ1-2
abundance: -
d_gene: TRBD1
CDR3nt: TGTGCCAGCAGCCAGGGACAGGGGTCTGGCTACACCTTC
CDR3aa: CASSQGQGSGYTF

len: 13
v_gene: TRBV24-1
j_gene: TRBJ2-2
abundance: many
d_gene: -
CDR3nt: TGTGCCACCAGTGAGCCCCTCACCGGGGAGCTGTTTTTT
CDR3aa: CATSEPLTGELFF

len: 15
v_gene: TRBV7-2
j_gene: TRBJ1-3
abundance: few
d_gene: -
CDR3nt: TGTGCCAGCAGCTTACCAGGGCGATCTGGAAACACCATATATTTT
CDR3aa: CASSLPGRSGNTIYF

len: 16
v_gene: TRBV5-1
j_gene: TRBJ1-1
abundance: -
d_gene: -
CDR3nt: TGCGCCAGCAGCTTGGACGCAGGGGCAGGCAGCACTGAAGCTTTCTTT
CDR3aa: CASSLDAGAGSTEAFF

len: 14
v_gene: TRBV2
j_gene: TRBJ1-5
abundance: -
d_gene: TRBD1
CDR3nt: TGTGCCAGCAGGCGGGACAGCGTAAATCAGCCCCAGCATTTT
CDR3aa: CASRRDSVNQPQHF

len: 16
v_gene: TRBV5-4
j_gene: TRBJ2-5
abundance: -
d_gene: -
CDR3nt: TGTGCCAGCAGCTTGTTATCGGGTCTGGTCGTAGAGACCCAGTACTTC
CDR3aa: CASSLLSGLVVETQYF

len: 13
v_gene: TRBV12-3/TRBV12-4
j_gene: TRBJ2-2
abundance: -
d_gene: -
CDR3nt: TGTGCCAGCAGTCGAAGGGGAACCGGGGAGCTGTTTTTT
CDR3aa: CASSRRGTGELFF

len: 15
v_gene: TRBV6-1
j_gene: TRBJ2-7
abundance: many
d_gene: TRBD1
CDR3nt: TGTGCCAGCAGTGGGAGGGACAGGTACTCCTACGAGCAGTACTTC
CDR3aa: CASSGRDRYSYEQYF

len: 13
v_gene: TRBV7-6
j_gene: TRBJ2-5
abundance: -
d_gene: -
CDR3nt: TGTGCCAGCAGCCCAACCCACCAAGAGACCCAGTACTTC
CDR3aa: CASSPTHQETQYF

len: 17
v_gene: TRBV5-1
j_gene: TRBJ2-2
abundance: once
d_gene: -
CDR3nt: TGCGCCAGCAGCTTGGTCCCGAGTATCGCGAACACCGGGGAGCTGTTTTTT
CDR3aa: CASSLVPSIANTGELFF

len: 13
v_gene: TRBV2
j_gene: TRBJ1-2
abundance: -
d_gene: -
CDR3nt: TGTGCCAGCAGTCAAGAACACAGGGACGGCTACACCTTC
CDR3aa: CASSQEHRDGYTF

len: 12
v_gene: TRBV6-5
j_gene: TRBJ1-2
abundance: many
d_gene: -
CDR3nt: TGTGCCACCCGGCAGTCGGTCTATGGCTACACCTTC
CDR3aa: CATRQSVYGYTF